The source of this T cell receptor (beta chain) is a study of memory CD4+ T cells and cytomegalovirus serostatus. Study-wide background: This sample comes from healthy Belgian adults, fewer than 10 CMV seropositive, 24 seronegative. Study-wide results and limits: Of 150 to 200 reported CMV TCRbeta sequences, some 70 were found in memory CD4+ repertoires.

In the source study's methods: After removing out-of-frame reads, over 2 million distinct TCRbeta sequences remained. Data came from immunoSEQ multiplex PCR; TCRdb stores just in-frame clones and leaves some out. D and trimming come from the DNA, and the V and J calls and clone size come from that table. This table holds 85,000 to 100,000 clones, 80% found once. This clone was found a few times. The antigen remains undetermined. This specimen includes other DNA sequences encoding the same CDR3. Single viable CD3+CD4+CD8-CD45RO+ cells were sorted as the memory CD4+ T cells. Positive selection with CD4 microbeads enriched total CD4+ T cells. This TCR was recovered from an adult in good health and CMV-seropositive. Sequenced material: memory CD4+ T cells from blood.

The CDR3 nucleotides read TGCGCCAGCAGCCAAGAGGTGGGCATAGCCAAAAACATTCAGTACTTC. It translates to CASSQEVGIAKNIQYF. The chain combines TRBV4-3 with TRBJ2-4; D remains unclear. Germline CDR1 reads LGHNA; CDR2 reads YSLEER. The length of the CDR3 is 16 residues. The V end was cut by 0 bases, the J end by 0 bases, with 9 bases between.